This T cell receptor beta chain is from a study of cytomegalovirus exposure and HLA in healthy donors. General observations from the study: Other equally common chains were less clonally expanded than HLA-associated TCR beta chains, a later analysis showed. Productive status was seen about 87% or about 30% of the time for most TCR beta V segments in an earlier analysis. There were 150 to 200 TCR beta chains listed as cytomegalovirus-associated.

The table lists this clone with a count of one. Its antigen is unidentified. Germline V gives CDR1 WSHSY, CDR2 SAAADI. V lost 6 bases and J lost 6; bases outside the gene matches: 7. The CDR3 is made up of 14 amino acids. Both 60 Vbeta primers and 13 Jbeta primers went into the PCR. TCRdb keeps only in-frame clones here, not all; method: immunoSEQ multiplex PCR. This table has 55,000 or so clones, about 82% appearing once. The sample consisted of PBMCs. The receptor's source is a man aged 25 to 45 in good health and CMV-seronegative. The chain couples TRBV10-2 to TRBJ2-5, with 10 nucleotides matching TRBD1. In DNA form, the CDR3 reads TGCGCCAGCAGCCCACCGGGACAGGGGAAGACCCAGTACTTC. Encoded protein: CASSPPGQGKTQYF.